A selection of T cell receptor beta chains follows, all from one sample in a study of shared clonotypes between healthy human individuals. The data were produced by immunoSEQ multiplex PCR, yet TCRdb's version contains in-frame clones alone and is incomplete. This sample has about 1 million clones, with about 74% found just once. The material sequenced was memory CD4+ T cells sorted from blood. These receptors were collected from a young man in good health. Both conserved end residues are part of each CDR3.

>TRBV19|17|TRBJ2-6
CASSIWLQFSGANVLTF
>TRBV19|15|TRBJ2-1
CASSAANRLYNEQFF
>TRBV5-1|15|TRBJ2-7
CASSPTPPGGNEQYF
>TRBV28|15|TRBJ1-4
CASSAPDRANEKLFF
>TRBV4-1|14|.
CASSPRDNSYEQYF
>TRBV28|13|TRBJ2-5
CASSLFGRETQYF
>TRBV5-8|13|TRBJ2-7
CASSPYRDREQYF
>TRBV30|13|TRBJ1-5
CAWSKEVNQPQHF
>TRBV19|18|TRBJ1-1
CASSIGSWGPYTNTEAFF
>TRBV4-1|12|TRBJ2-5
CASSQDLALLYF
>TRBV10-1|15|TRBJ2-1
CASRAGTSGRNEQFF
>TRBV6-5|14|TRBJ1-5
CASSYRGINQPQHF
>TRBV4-3|15|TRBJ1-2
CASSQETGQVYGYTF
>TRBV18|15|TRBJ1-2
CASSPGRGSNYGYTF
>TRBV5-5|15|TRBJ2-7
CASSRTGTSGYEQYF
>TRBV30|10|.
CAWGSNEQYF
>TRBV6-1|15|TRBJ2-7
CASTWLSSGGYEQYF
>TRBV4-1|15|TRBJ1-3
CASSQGGVDENTIYF
>TRBV6-6|16|TRBJ1-2
CASRGRDRDGNYGYTF
>TRBV28|14|TRBJ2-7
CASRGQGSTYEQYF
>TRBV2|15|TRBJ2-5
CASSQYLKNEETQYF
>TRBV10-2|16|TRBJ2-7
CASRTSGILTHYEQYF
>TRBV7-2|16|TRBJ2-7
CASSLSWAGQGARPYF
>TRBV5-4|14|TRBJ1-2
CASSLVAGRSGYTF
>TRBV5-8|13|TRBJ1-4
CASSRATNEKLFF
>TRBV29-1|11|TRBJ1-2
CSVTRGYGYTF
>TRBV7-2|15|TRBJ1-2
CASRPTLIDLDGYTF